A single sample is the source of the 3 T cell receptor beta chains below, sequenced in a study of T cell responses to AZD1222 COVID-19 vaccine. Data came from immunoSEQ multiplex PCR; TCRdb stores just in-frame clones and leaves some out. This table holds 100,000 to 120,000 clones, approximately 94% found once. This specimen consisted of peripheral blood, obtained 28 days after the second AZD1222 dose. The receptors stem from an adult who received the AZD1222 COVID-19 vaccine.

V gene TRBV6-5 combines with J gene TRBJ2-1; tentative D call: TRBD2 (7 bases). The germline V and J ends were trimmed by 6 bases and 9 bases, with 12 bases remaining between them. The CDR3 is 12 residues long. Germline CDR1 and CDR2: MNHEY and SVGAGI. The CDR3 coding sequence is TGTGCCAGCAGCGCGGGGGCGGGTGAGCAGTTCTTC. Its translation is CASSAGAGEQFF.

The chain employs TRBV29-1 and TRBJ1-2; D unresolved. CDR3 length equals 11 residues. V was pared by 4 bases and J by 0 bases, with 3 bases between. The V gene's germline CDR1 is SQVTM and CDR2 ANQGSEA. CDR3 sequence reads: CSVATNYGYTF. The CDR3 DNA reads as TGCAGCGTTGCTACTAACTATGGCTACACCTTC.

The chain joins TRBV7-6 to TRBJ1-6; D gene uncertain. Germline V gives CDR1 SGHVS, CDR2 FNYEAQ. V was trimmed by 1 base and J by 10 bases, leaving 5 bases between them. The CDR3 is 12 residues long. The CDR3 is CASSLGQSPLHF. In DNA, the CDR3 is TGTGCCAGCAGCTTAGGTCAATCACCCCTCCACTTT.